This TCR beta chain was recovered during a study of CD8+ T cells in alopecia areata. Study-wide background: Treated patients were given oral tofacitinib, which was dosed at 5 to 10 mg twice daily.

Treatment defined: oral pan-JAK inhibitor, 5-10 mg twice daily. RNA was extracted and reverse transcribed into cDNA as the sequencing template. Method: immunoSEQ multiplex PCR; TCRdb's copy keeps in-frame clones and lacks some. The data show tens of thousands of clones, with roughly 46% seen just once and roughly 21% held by the top ten. Notes on the study in general: How baseline CD8+ expansion relates to response remains uncertain (there was one nonresponder). Normal scalp had lower clonality than lesional scalp, with alopecia totalis/universalis lesions showing this most strongly. Sharing of TCRs across patients appeared less clear than in mice, possibly for HLA-related reasons.

About this clone: What it binds is not known.

CDR3 size: 13 residues. The V and J ends lost 7 bases and 1 base, in that order; junction bases with no gene match: 4. Germline loops: CDR1 SQVTM, CDR2 ANQGSEA. This chain connects TRBV29-1 to TRBJ1-3; 7 nucleotides align to TRBD1. Specimen: CD8+ T cells sorted from blood, collected around week 37, from a patient treated with tofacitinib. The origin of this receptor is a human donor with alopecia areata. The CDR3 coding sequence is TGCAGCGCACAGGGGACGTCTGGAAACACCATATATTTT. The encoded protein is CSAQGTSGNTIYF.